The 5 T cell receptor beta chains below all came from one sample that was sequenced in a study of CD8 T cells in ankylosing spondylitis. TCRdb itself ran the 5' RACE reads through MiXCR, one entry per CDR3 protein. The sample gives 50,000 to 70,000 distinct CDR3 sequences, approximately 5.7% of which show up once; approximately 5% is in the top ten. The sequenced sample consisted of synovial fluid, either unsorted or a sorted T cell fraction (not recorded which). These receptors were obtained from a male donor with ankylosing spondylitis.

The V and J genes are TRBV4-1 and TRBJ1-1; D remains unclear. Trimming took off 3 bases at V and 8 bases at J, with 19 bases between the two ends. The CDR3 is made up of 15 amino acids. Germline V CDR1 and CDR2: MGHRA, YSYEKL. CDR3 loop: CASSHPTRLNSEAFF. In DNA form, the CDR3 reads TGCGCCAGCAGCCATCCCACGAGGCTCAATTCGGAAGCTTTCTTT.

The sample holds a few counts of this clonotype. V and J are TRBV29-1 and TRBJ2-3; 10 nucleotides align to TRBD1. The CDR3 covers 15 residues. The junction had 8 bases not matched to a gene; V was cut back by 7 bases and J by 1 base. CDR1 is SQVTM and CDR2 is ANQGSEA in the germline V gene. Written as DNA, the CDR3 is TGCAGCGCCGGACAGGGGGGAGTGGGCACAGATACGCAGTATTTT. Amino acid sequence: CSAGQGGVGTDTQYF.

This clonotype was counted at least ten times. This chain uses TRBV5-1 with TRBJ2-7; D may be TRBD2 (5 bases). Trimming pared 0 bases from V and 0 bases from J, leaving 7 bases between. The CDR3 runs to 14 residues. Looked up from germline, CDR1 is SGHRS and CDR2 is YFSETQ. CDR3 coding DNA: TGCGCCAGCAGCTTGGATCGGGGCTCCTACGAGCAGTACTTC. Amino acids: CASSLDRGSYEQYF.

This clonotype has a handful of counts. The CDR3 bases are TGTGCCAGCAGTTTAACCGTAGGAGTCGGGGAGCTGTTTTTT. Residues: CASSLTVGVGELFF. This chain connects TRBV28 to TRBJ2-2; no reliable D call. Germline loops: CDR1 MDHEN, CDR2 SYDVKM. The CDR3 spans 14 residues. Trimming took 2 bases from V and 7 from J, leaving 11 bases between them. Full variable domain (outside the CDR3, taken from reference TRBV28 and TRBJ2-2): DVKVTQSSRYLVKRTGEKVFLECVQDMDHENMFWYRQDPGLGLRLIYFSYDVKMKEKGDIPEGYSVSREKKERFSLILESASTNQTSMYLCASSLTVGVGELFFGEGSRLTVL.

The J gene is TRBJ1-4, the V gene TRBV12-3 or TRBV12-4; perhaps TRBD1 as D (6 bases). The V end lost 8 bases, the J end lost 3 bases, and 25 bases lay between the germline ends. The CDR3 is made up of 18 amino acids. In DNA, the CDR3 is TGTGCCAGCTGTTCCACCGTAGGATGGGGGGCGCCTAATGAAAAACTGTTTTTT. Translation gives CASCSTVGWGAPNEKLFF.